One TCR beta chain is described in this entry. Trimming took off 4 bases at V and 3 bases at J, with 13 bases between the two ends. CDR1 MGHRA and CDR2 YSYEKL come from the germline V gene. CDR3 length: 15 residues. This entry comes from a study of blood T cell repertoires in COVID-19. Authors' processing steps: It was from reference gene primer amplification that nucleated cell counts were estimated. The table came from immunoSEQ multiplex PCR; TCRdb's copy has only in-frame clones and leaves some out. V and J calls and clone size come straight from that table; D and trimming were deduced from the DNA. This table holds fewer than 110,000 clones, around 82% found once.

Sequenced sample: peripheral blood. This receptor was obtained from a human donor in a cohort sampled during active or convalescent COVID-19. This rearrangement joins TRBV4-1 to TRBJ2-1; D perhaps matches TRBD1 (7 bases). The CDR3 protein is CASSRQGLSYNEQFF. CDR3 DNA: TGCGCCAGCAGCCGACAGGGACTGAGCTACAATGAGCAGTTCTTC.